What follows are 27 T cell receptor beta chains derived from one specimen sequenced in a study of graft-versus-host responses after intestinal transplantation. No cognate antigen is known for these TCRs. Only in-frame clones appear in the TCRdb table, and some are missing; sequencing was by immunoSEQ multiplex PCR. The sample has 50,000 or so clones; 80% to 95% are singletons. The sample in question was unstimulated CD4+ T cells sorted from spleen or lymph node cells, obtained before transplant. These receptors came from a human donor who was the organ donor for an intestinal transplant.

This chain links TRBV10-3 with TRBJ2-1; 8 positions match TRBD2. The CDR3 has 13 residues. Germline V gene sequence: CDR1 ENHRY, CDR2 SYGVKD. J gave up 6 bases and V 8 bases, and 6 bases lay outside the gene matches. CDR3 protein: CAIQREFPNEQFF. The CDR3 bases are TGTGCCATCCAGCGGGAGTTCCCCAATGAGCAGTTCTTC.

The V and J genes are TRBV28 and TRBJ1-3; TRBD1 matches at 9 bases. Germline trimming cut 2 bases from V and 2 bases from J; bases unmatched to any gene: 4. CDR1 and CDR2 from the germline V gene are MDHEN and SYDVKM. The CDR3 has 16 residues. The DNA for the CDR3 is TGTGCCAGCAGTTTACCCGGACAGGGGACTGGAAACACCATATATTTT. Its translation is CASSLPGQGTGNTIYF.

The chain carries TRBV7-2 and TRBJ2-1; D possibly corresponds to TRBD2 (5 bases). The CDR3 has 14 residues. The germline V gene encodes CDR1 SGHTA and CDR2 FQGNSA. Trimming cost V 1 base and J 5 bases, with 9 bases left between them. The CDR3 here is CASSLELVNNEQFF. The CDR3 nucleotides are TGTGCCAGCAGCTTAGAACTAGTGAACAATGAGCAGTTCTTC. Using reference TRBV7-2 and TRBJ2-1 for the parts outside the CDR3, the full variable domain is GAGVSQSPSNKVTEKGKDVELRCDPISGHTALYWYRQSLGQGLEFLIYFQGNSAPDKSGLPSDRFSAERTGGSVSTLTIQRTQQEDSAVYLCASSLELVNNEQFFGPGTRLTVL.

The V call is TRBV7-8, the J call TRBJ2-5; 8 nucleotides line up with TRBD1. J lost 2 bases, V lost 5 bases, and 4 bases had no gene match. This CDR3 is built from 14 residues. Per germline, CDR1 SGHVS and CDR2 FQNEAQ. The DNA of the CDR3 is TGTGCCAGCAGCCGATACAGGGGGCAAGAGACCCAGTACTTC. Protein sequence: CASSRYRGQETQYF.

This clone was counted once. This sequence joins TRBV7-3 and TRBJ2-3; TRBD2 aligns across 7 bases. The germline gives CDR1 SGHTA, CDR2 FQGTGA. CDR3 length: 14 residues. With V trimmed by 1 base and J by 5 bases, 3 bases remained unmatched. The CDR3 DNA is TGTGCCAGCAGCTTAATGGCGGGAGTAGATACGCAGTATTTT. Protein product: CASSLMAGVDTQYF.

The chain combines TRBV28 with TRBJ2-3; D ambiguous. The germline V gene encodes CDR1 MDHEN and CDR2 SYDVKM. This CDR3 comprises 14 residues. With 4 bases removed from V and 4 bases from J, the gap between germline ends came to 12 bases. CDR3 amino acids: CASSSRLEADTQYF. In DNA, the CDR3 is TGTGCCAGCAGTTCCCGCCTTGAGGCAGATACGCAGTATTTT.

The rearrangement joins TRBV4-2 to TRBJ2-7; the match to TRBD2 covers 11 bases. Germline V lookup: CDR1 LGHNA, CDR2 YNFKEQ. The junction had 0 bases not matched to a gene; V was cut back by 1 base and J by 7 bases. The CDR3 runs 13 residues. This CDR3 reads CASSQGLAGEQYF. CDR3 sequence (DNA): TGTGCCAGCAGCCAAGGACTAGCGGGAGAGCAGTACTTC.

This clone has only a few counts. The gene calls are TRBV6-5 and TRBJ2-7; no firm D call. Trimming removed 0 bases at V and 3 bases at J, with 6 bases between. Germline V CDR1 and CDR2: MNHEY, SVGAGI. This CDR3 has 13 residues. CDR3 loop: CASSYSSSYEQYF. The DNA of the CDR3 is TGTGCCAGCAGTTACTCTAGCAGCTACGAGCAGTACTTC.

This clone was observed a few times. This CDR3 is CASSFASVRDTQYF. Here the CDR3 DNA reads TGTGCCAGCAGCTTTGCTAGCGTGAGAGATACGCAGTATTTT. This chain uses TRBV5-5 with TRBJ2-3; D might be TRBD2 (6 bases). The CDR3 runs to 14 residues. The germline V and J ends were trimmed by 2 bases and 5 bases, with 12 bases remaining between them. CDR1 and CDR2 (germline): SGHKS, YYEKEE (reference sequence).

In regard to this clone: Additional DNA sequences in this sample encode the identical CDR3. The chain has TRBV19 and TRBJ2-1; no clear D. The CDR3 length is 14 residues. The V and J ends lost 5 bases and 8 bases respectively, with 16 bases between them. Looked up from germline, CDR1 is LNHDA and CDR2 is SQIVND (reference sequence). The CDR3 loop is CASSLASWRHEQFF. CDR3 in DNA: TGTGCCAGTAGTTTAGCTAGTTGGCGCCATGAGCAGTTCTTC.

This chain links TRBV28 with TRBJ1-2, with 11 bases fitting TRBD1. Germline V gene data show CDR1 as MDHEN and CDR2 as SYDVKM. The CDR3 spans 16 residues. Trimming took 5 bases from V and 2 from J; bases not matched to a gene: 7. The CDR3 loop is CASSPPGQGANYGYTF. As DNA, the CDR3 is TGTGCCAGCAGTCCCCCCGGACAGGGGGCGAACTATGGCTACACCTTC.

This chain connects TRBV28 to TRBJ1-1; TRBD1 matches 10 bases. The CDR3 spans 15 residues. V dropped 6 bases and J dropped 3; count of bases not matched to a gene: 7. CDR1 and CDR2 (germline): MDHEN, SYDVKM. CDR3 DNA sequence: TGTGCCAGCAGACGACCGGGACAGGGGTACACTGAAGCTTTCTTT. This codes for CASRRPGQGYTEAFF.

As for this clone: Other DNA sequences in this sample translate to the same CDR3. The chain is built from TRBV5-1 and TRBJ2-2; D gene uncertain. The CDR3 length is 12 residues. The germline V gene encodes CDR1 SGHRS and CDR2 YFSETQ. The V end lost 4 bases, the J end lost 3 bases, and 4 bases lay between the germline ends. The CDR3 sequence: CASSLDTGELFF. In DNA, the CDR3 is TGCGCCAGCAGCCTAGACACCGGGGAGCTGTTTTTT.

The chain employs TRBV4-3 and TRBJ2-5; TRBD2 aligns across 14 bases. Per the germline V gene, CDR1 is LGHNA and CDR2 is YSLEER. V gave up 5 bases and J gave up 2 bases; unmatched junction bases: 4. The CDR3 contains 16 residues. CDR3 residues: CASSSRLAGGQETQYF. The CDR3, as DNA: TGCGCCAGCAGCTCCCGACTAGCGGGAGGGCAAGAGACCCAGTACTTC.

The V call is TRBV5-6, the J call TRBJ2-3; 7 nucleotides agree with TRBD1. V shed 4 bases, J shed 2 bases, and the junction held 10 bases outside the gene matches. Germline CDR1 SGHDT, CDR2 YYEEEE. This CDR3 contains 16 residues. The CDR3 DNA reads TGTGCCAGCAGCCGGATCCCGGGACAGACCACAGATACGCAGTATTTT. Its protein is CASSRIPGQTTDTQYF.

The gene calls are TRBV7-9 and TRBJ2-3, with TRBD1 matching 8 bases. The CDR3 extends over 15 amino acids. Germline-derived CDR1 and CDR2 are SEHNR and FQNEAQ (reference sequence). The trim removed 5 bases at V and 5 bases at J, leaving 9 bases unmatched. CDR3 nucleotides: TGTGCCAGCAGCCTTCAGGGGGCTCGAGGAGATACGCAGTATTTT. It translates to CASSLQGARGDTQYF. Combining the CDR3 with reference TRBV7-9 and TRBJ2-3 gives the whole variable domain DTGVSQNPRHKITKRGQNVTFRCDPISEHNRLYWYRQTLGQGPEFLTYFQNEAQLEKSRLLSDRFSAERPKGSFSTLEIQRTEQGDSAMYLCASSLQGARGDTQYFGPGTRLTVL.

This chain joins TRBV18 and TRBJ2-3; D is uncertain. Germline CDR1 KGHSH, CDR2 LQKENI. CDR3 length: 12 amino acids. The germline V and J ends were trimmed by 5 bases and 0 bases, with 3 bases remaining between them. CDR3 coding DNA: TGTGCCAGCTCAGTTAGCACAGATACGCAGTATTTT. Its protein product is CASSVSTDTQYF.

The chain recombines TRBV7-2 with TRBJ1-2; D is uncertain. V lost 2 bases and J 7 bases, leaving 14 bases between the germline ends. The CDR3 sequence is 14 residues long. The V gene's germline CDR1 is SGHTA and CDR2 FQGNSA. Here the CDR3 DNA reads TGTGCCAGCAGCTTATTGGTTCGGCAGCCTGGCTACACCTTC. It codes for CASSLLVRQPGYTF.

The chain combines TRBV2 with TRBJ2-7; D perhaps matches TRBD1 (6 bases). The V and J ends lost 6 bases and 3 bases respectively, with 18 bases between them. Germline lookup yields CDR1 SNHLY and CDR2 FYNNEI. CDR3 length equals 15 residues. The CDR3 region is CASRESDRVGYEQYF. The DNA for the CDR3 is TGTGCCAGCAGGGAATCGGACAGAGTTGGCTACGAGCAGTACTTC.

This chain joins TRBV30 and TRBJ2-3, with 12 bases fitting TRBD2. There are 14 residues in the CDR3. The germline V gene encodes CDR1 GTSNPN and CDR2 SVGIG (reference sequence). With 0 bases clipped from V and 6 bases from J, the junction kept 1 base outside the gene matches. CDR3: CAWSVLAGGDTQYF. CDR3 in DNA: TGTGCCTGGAGTGTACTAGCGGGAGGTGATACGCAGTATTTT.

The rearrangement uses TRBV19 and TRBJ2-5; TRBD1 is a possible D gene (6 bases). CDR1 LNHDA and CDR2 SQIVND come from the germline V gene (reference sequence). This CDR3 spans 14 amino acids. The V end was cut by 3 bases, the J end by 5 bases, with 13 bases between. CDR3 sequence (DNA): TGTGCCAGTAGTATTGCAGGGGTCCAGGAGACCCAGTACTTC. Its translation: CASSIAGVQETQYF. Looking up the rest from reference TRBV19 and TRBJ2-5 gives the full variable domain: DGGITQSPKYLFRKEGQNVTLSCEQNLNHDAMYWYRQDPGQGLRLIYYSQIVNDFQKGDIAEGYSVSREKKESFPLTVTSAQKNPTAFYLCASSIAGVQETQYFGPGTRLLVL.

V is TRBV10-3 and J is TRBJ2-2; no definite D call. CDR3 length equals 11 residues. Germline CDR1 reads ENHRY; CDR2 reads SYGVKD. Trimming took off 6 bases at V and 3 bases at J, with 2 bases between the two ends. CDR3 in amino acids: CAIRDTGELFF. The CDR3 nucleotides are TGTGCCATCAGGGACACCGGGGAGCTGTTTTTT.

The chain has TRBV9 and TRBJ2-1; tentative D call: TRBD1 (5 bases). The germline V gene encodes CDR1 SGDLS and CDR2 YYNGEE. Trimming shortened V by 0 bases and J by 4 bases, and 14 bases separated the two germline ends. This CDR3 is built from 16 residues. This CDR3 reads CASSVATQVSYNEQFF. CDR3 DNA: TGTGCCAGCAGCGTAGCTACACAGGTCTCGTACAATGAGCAGTTCTTC. The full variable domain, completed using reference TRBV9 and TRBJ2-1, is DSGVTQTPKHLITATGQRVTLRCSPRSGDLSVYWYQQSLDQGLQFLIQYYNGEERAKGNILERFSAQQFPDLHSELNLSSLELGDSALYFCASSVATQVSYNEQFFGPGTRLTVL.

Details on this clone: At the DNA level, this CDR3 is encoded by other sequences in the same sample as well. The chain is built from TRBV19 and TRBJ2-1; D is ambiguous. The germline CDR1 and CDR2 sequences are LNHDA and SQIVND (reference sequence). V gave up 6 bases and J gave up 10 bases, with 10 bases separating them. This CDR3 comprises 11 residues. The CDR3 region is CASRADDEQFF. CDR3 coding DNA: TGTGCCAGTAGGGCAGACGACGAGCAGTTCTTC.

The chain joins TRBV28 to TRBJ2-1; 9 bases map to TRBD2. V lost 4 bases to trimming and J lost 2 bases; unmatched junction nucleotides: 3. Looked up from germline, CDR1 is MDHEN and CDR2 is SYDVKM. The CDR3 sequence is 15 residues long. CDR3 nucleotide sequence: TGTGCCAGCAGTTCCGGCGGGAGGGCCTACAATGAGCAGTTCTTC. This translates into CASSSGGRAYNEQFF. Based on the CDR3 plus reference TRBV28 and TRBJ2-1, the full variable domain is DVKVTQSSRYLVKRTGEKVFLECVQDMDHENMFWYRQDPGLGLRLIYFSYDVKMKEKGDIPEGYSVSREKKERFSLILESASTNQTSMYLCASSSGGRAYNEQFFGPGTRLTVL.

This clone occurred once. This sample includes further DNA sequences coding for the same CDR3. This chain links TRBV4-1 with TRBJ2-2; TRBD2 is a possible D gene (7 bases). CDR1 MGHRA and CDR2 YSYEKL come from the germline V gene. This CDR3 region has 16 residues. Trimming cost V 6 bases and J 6 bases, with 20 bases left between them. The CDR3 loop reads CASRGRGRESSGELFF. CDR3 bases: TGCGCCAGCAGGGGGCGGGGGCGGGAGTCCTCCGGGGAGCTGTTTTTT.

The chain joins TRBV28 to TRBJ1-1; 8 positions match TRBD1. The CDR3 extends over 15 amino acids. The trim removed 2 bases at V and 4 bases at J, leaving 6 bases unmatched. Germline CDR1 is MDHEN and CDR2 is SYDVKM. The CDR3 DNA follows: TGTGCCAGCAGTTTACAGGGGGCGCGACGCACTGAAGCTTTCTTT. As protein: CASSLQGARRTEAFF.